This is a list of T cell receptor beta chains from one sample in a study of T cell responses to AZD1222 COVID-19 vaccine. The assay was immunoSEQ multiplex PCR, and TCRdb's table has in-frame clones only and misses some. The sample carries 90,000 to 110,000 clones, 89% recorded once. The source was peripheral blood, collected 28 days after the second AZD1222 dose. Receptors were obtained from an adult who received the AZD1222 COVID-19 vaccine. Each CDR3 is given with its conserved first and last residue. D genes are given only for firm matches. Some rows mark clone size as missing; the rest say once, few, many or name a class of expanded clone.

J	D	V	length	size	DNA	CDR3
TRBJ2-7	NA	TRBV14	15	NA	TGTGCCAGCAGCCAAGATAGCGGAACCGCCTACGAGCAGTACTTC	CASSQDSGTAYEQYF
TRBJ1-1	NA	TRBV6-5	13	NA	TGTGCCAGCAGTCGGGTGAGGGACACTGAAGCTTTCTTT	CASSRVRDTEAFF
TRBJ1-4	NA	TRBV6-5	14	NA	TGTGCCAGCAGAGAGGGAGGGCTGGGAGAAAAACTGTTTTTT	CASREGGLGEKLFF
TRBJ1-2	NA	TRBV7-2	13	NA	TGTGCCAGCAGCTTGACAGGTTTTGTAGGCTACACCTTC	CASSLTGFVGYTF
TRBJ1-1	TRBD1	TRBV11-1	13	few	TGTGCCAGCAGCCCTAGGGGGCAGACTGAAGCTTTCTTT	CASSPRGQTEAFF
TRBJ1-2	TRBD1	TRBV30	13	NA	TGTGCCTGGAGTGAAGACAGGGGATTCGCGAGGACCTTC	CAWSEDRGFARTF
TRBJ2-7	NA	TRBV3-1/TRBV3-2	14	NA	TGTGCCAGCAGCCAAGCTAGCAGCCCGACCGAGCAGTACTTC	CASSQASSPTEQYF
TRBJ1-2	NA	TRBV5-1	15	NA	TGCGCCAGCAGATCCACCGGGGCGGGTAACTATGGCTACACCTTC	CASRSTGAGNYGYTF
TRBJ2-7	TRBD2	TRBV12-3/TRBV12-4	13	once	TGTGCCAGCATGAGACTAGCGGGAGTCGAGCAGTACTTC	CASMRLAGVEQYF
TRBJ1-2	NA	TRBV6-5	13	once	TGTGCCAGCAGAGGAGGATGGGTGAGTGGCTACACCTTC	CASRGGWVSGYTF
TRBJ2-7	TRBD2	TRBV5-4	15	few	TGTGCCAGCAGCTTGGCCCTAGCGGGAGAAGACGAGCAGTACTTC	CASSLALAGEDEQYF
TRBJ2-7	NA	TRBV9	13	NA	TGTGCCAGCAGCGCGGGGATCTCCTACGAGCAGTACTTC	CASSAGISYEQYF
TRBJ1-6	TRBD1	TRBV9	14	NA	TGTGCCAGCAGCGACAGGGGGGATTGGTCACCCCTCCACTTT	CASSDRGDWSPLHF
TRBJ2-7	TRBD1	TRBV28	15	NA	TGTGCCAGCAGTTCCCCGACAGGGTTATCCTACGAGCAGTACTTC	CASSSPTGLSYEQYF
TRBJ2-1	NA	TRBV7-9	11	NA	TGTGCCAGCAGCCCAATCTCTGAGCAGTTCTTC	CASSPISEQFF
TRBJ2-2	NA	TRBV24-1	12	NA	TGTGCCACCAGCGCCTACACCGGGGAGCTGTTTTTT	CATSAYTGELFF
TRBJ1-2	TRBD1	TRBV19	18	NA	TGTGCCAGTAGTACCGGCTCCGGGACAGGGTATAAAGTCGGCGGCTACACCTTC	CASSTGSGTGYKVGGYTF
TRBJ1-1	NA	TRBV7-3	13	NA	TGTGCCAGCAGCTTTACAGGAAACACTGAAGCTTTCTTT	CASSFTGNTEAFF
TRBJ2-2	NA	TRBV7-2	14	NA	TGTGCCAGCAGCTTAGGTCCTCCCGCCGGGGAGCTGTTTTTT	CASSLGPPAGELFF
TRBJ2-1	NA	TRBV2	14	NA	TGTGCCAGCAGTGAAGAGGCGGGCTACAATGAGCAGTTCTTC	CASSEEAGYNEQFF
TRBJ2-3	NA	TRBV5-1	15	NA	TGCGCCAGCAGCTTGGGCACGGGATCTGGCGATACGCAGTATTTT	CASSLGTGSGDTQYF
TRBJ2-2	TRBD2	TRBV6-4	15	NA	TGTGCCAGCAGTGAGCAGGGAGGGACCACCGGGGAGCTGTTTTTT	CASSEQGGTTGELFF
TRBJ2-3	NA	TRBV10-1	15	NA	TGCGCCAGCAGTGAGGGGCAGGGCAGGGGAGATACGCAGTATTTT	CASSEGQGRGDTQYF
TRBJ2-7	NA	TRBV28	14	NA	TGTGCCAGCAGCGACAACAGGGCCACCTACGAGCAGTACTTC	CASSDNRATYEQYF
TRBJ2-7	NA	TRBV6-5	14	NA	TGTGCCAGCAGGTTAGCGGACAGCTCCTACGAGCAGTACTTC	CASRLADSSYEQYF
TRBJ2-5	TRBD2	TRBV4-1	17	NA	TGCGCCAGCAGCCAAGATCACCTAGCGGGAACCCAAGAGACCCAGTACTTC	CASSQDHLAGTQETQYF
TRBJ2-1	NA	TRBV2	15	NA	TGTGCCAGCAGCTCGGACCAGGGCTCCTACAATGAGCAGTTCTTC	CASSSDQGSYNEQFF
TRBJ2-3	NA	TRBV4-1	15	NA	TGCGCCAGCAGCCAAGGTCCGAGTAGCACAGATACGCAGTATTTT	CASSQGPSSTDTQYF
TRBJ2-3	NA	TRBV7-2	15	NA	TGTGCCAGCAGCCCCGTGGTAGCTCCCACAGATACGCAGTATTTT	CASSPVVAPTDTQYF
TRBJ2-5	TRBD2	TRBV5-4	16	NA	TGTGCCAGCAGCTCGCAGACTAGCGGGAGGGGAGAGACCCAGTACTTC	CASSSQTSGRGETQYF
TRBJ1-2	NA	TRBV5-6	12	NA	TGTGCCAGCAGCCCACAGACCTGGGGCTACACCTTC	CASSPQTWGYTF
TRBJ2-1	TRBD1	TRBV4-1	15	once	TGCGCCAGCAGCCATACCGGGACAGGGTACAATGAGCAGTTCTTC	CASSHTGTGYNEQFF
TRBJ2-7	NA	TRBV5-5	12	few	TGTGCCAGCAGCTTTGTCTCCTACGAGCAGTACTTC	CASSFVSYEQYF
TRBJ1-6	NA	TRBV7-2	16	NA	TGTGCCAGCAGCCTTTCAACAGGCCTCTATAATTCACCCCTCCACTTT	CASSLSTGLYNSPLHF
TRBJ1-5	TRBD1	TRBV28	16	NA	TGTGCCAGCAGTCTAATGTCGGACAGGGCCAATCAGCCCCAGCATTTT	CASSLMSDRANQPQHF
TRBJ2-4	NA	TRBV5-6	16	once	TGTGCCAGCAGCACCCGGACTACCGGAGTGGGAAACATTCAGTACTTC	CASSTRTTGVGNIQYF
TRBJ1-5	TRBD1	TRBV6-5	15	NA	TGTGCCAGCAGCCGGACAGGGTTATTCAATCAGCCCCAGCATTTT	CASSRTGLFNQPQHF
TRBJ1-1	NA	TRBV3-1/TRBV3-2	13	NA	TGTGCCAGCAGCCAACCCGGGGCCACTGAAGCTTTCTTT	CASSQPGATEAFF
TRBJ1-1	TRBD1	TRBV3-1/TRBV3-2	14	NA	TGTGCCAGCAGGGACACCGGACAGGCGAGTGAAGCTTTCTTT	CASRDTGQASEAFF
TRBJ1-3	NA	TRBV9	18	NA	TGTGCCAGCAGCCCCTCCTGGGGAGGGGGGGGCACTGGAAACACCATATATTTT	CASSPSWGGGGTGNTIYF
TRBJ1-6	NA	TRBV5-5	17	NA	TGTGCCAGCAGCCCAACCGGGGGCAGCTCCTATAATTCACCCCTCCACTTT	CASSPTGGSSYNSPLHF